Below are 27 T cell receptor beta chains sequenced from a single sample in a study of blood T cell repertoires in COVID-19. Only in-frame clones appear in the TCRdb table, and some are missing; sequencing was by immunoSEQ multiplex PCR. The sample comprises 200,000 to 250,000 clones, approximately 81% of which are singletons, and approximately 5.1% rests with the top ten. The sequenced material came from peripheral blood. These receptor sequences come from a woman aged 60-75 years who had recovered from COVID-19.

The chain has TRBV7-9 and TRBJ1-1, with 10 bases identical to TRBD1. CDR3 length: 16 amino acids. Germline V gene data show CDR1 as SEHNR and CDR2 as FQNEAQ (reference sequence). Unmatched junction bases numbered 9, after V lost 4 bases and J lost 4 bases. This CDR3 is CASSSPPGTGATEAFF. The CDR3 coding sequence is TGTGCCAGCAGCTCCCCCCCCGGGACAGGGGCCACTGAAGCTTTCTTT. Full variable domain (remainder filled in from reference TRBV7-9 and TRBJ1-1): DTGVSQNPRHKITKRGQNVTFRCDPISEHNRLYWYRQTLGQGPEFLTYFQNEAQLEKSRLLSDRFSAERPKGSFSTLEIQRTEQGDSAMYLCASSSPPGTGATEAFFGQGTRLTVV.

CDR3 nucleotides: TGCGCCAGCAGCCAAGAAGGGAGCGGGGGGTCCAAAAACATTCAGTACTTC. It specifies CASSQEGSGGSKNIQYF. The genes are TRBV4-1 and TRBJ2-4, with 9 positions matching TRBD2. The CDR3 runs to 17 residues. Per germline, CDR1 MGHRA and CDR2 YSYEKL. V lost 0 bases and J lost 2; bases outside the gene matches: 5.

J is TRBJ1-4 and V is TRBV2; D is unresolved. V was cut by 2 bases and J by 8 bases, with 6 bases left in between. The CDR3 length is 12 residues. CDR1 is SNHLY and CDR2 is FYNNEI in the germline V gene. This CDR3 is CASSEQKEKLFF. The CDR3 nucleotides read TGTGCCAGCAGTGAACAGAAGGAAAAACTGTTTTTT.

This chain uses TRBV5-1 with TRBJ2-1; 10 bases match TRBD2. The germline gives CDR1 SGHRS, CDR2 YFSETQ. The CDR3 totals 14 residues. Trimming cost V 4 bases and J 4 bases; bases outside gene matches: 2. DNA of the CDR3: TGCGCCAGCAGCACTAGCGGGGTATACAATGAGCAGTTCTTC. It translates to CASSTSGVYNEQFF.

The V gene is TRBV4-3, the J gene TRBJ1-2, with D unclear. Germline V gene lookup returns CDR1 LGHNA and CDR2 YSLEER. The CDR3 is made up of 15 amino acids. Trimming pared 0 bases from V and 0 bases from J, leaving 8 bases between. The CDR3 DNA is TGCGCCAGCAGCCAAGATCCCGCAGCTAACTATGGCTACACCTTC. This sequence encodes CASSQDPAANYGYTF.

The chain carries TRBV30 and TRBJ1-3, with D tentatively TRBD1 (5 bases). Germline V gene data show CDR1 as GTSNPN and CDR2 as SVGIG (reference sequence). V lost 5 bases and J lost 0, with 8 bases in between. CDR3 length: 13 amino acids. Written as DNA, the CDR3 is TGTGCCTGGGACAGAATCTCTGGAAACACCATATATTTT. It encodes CAWDRISGNTIYF.

This chain joins TRBV6-5 and TRBJ1-6; D not certain. This CDR3 is built from 13 residues. V lost 2 bases, J lost 11 bases, and 10 bases lay in between. CDR1 and CDR2 (germline): MNHEY, SVGAGI. CDR3 coding DNA: TGTGCCAGCAGTTACGGCGGGAACCCACCCCTCCACTTT. Its protein is CASSYGGNPPLHF.

V and J are TRBV30 and TRBJ1-5, with D unresolved. Trimming pared 5 bases from V and 0 bases from J, leaving 11 bases between. Germline CDR1 reads GTSNPN; CDR2 reads SVGIG (reference sequence). CDR3 length equals 14 residues. CDR3 sequence reads: CAWGVAASNQPQHF. CDR3 coding DNA: TGTGCCTGGGGGGTCGCGGCTAGCAATCAGCCCCAGCATTTT. Full variable domain (rest looked up from reference TRBV30 and TRBJ1-5): SQTIHQWPATLVQPVGSPLSLECTVEGTSNPNLYWYRQAAGRGLQLLFYSVGIGQISSEVPQNLSASRPQDRQFILSSKKLLLSDSGFYLCAWGVAASNQPQHFGDGTRLSIL.

The V gene is TRBV9, the J gene TRBJ2-6; a weak D match, TRBD1 (6 bases). V was cut by 4 bases and J by 2 bases, with 13 bases left in between. The CDR3 is made up of 16 amino acids. The germline CDR1 and CDR2 sequences are SGDLS and YYNGEE. The CDR3 here is CASSPQGGAGANVLTF. The CDR3 bases are TGTGCCAGCAGCCCACAGGGCGGCGCTGGGGCCAACGTCCTGACTTTC.

V is TRBV12-3 or TRBV12-4 and J is TRBJ2-7, with D possibly TRBD2 on 5 matching bases. V gave up 7 bases and J gave up 7 bases, with 17 bases separating them. This CDR3 has 13 amino acids. In nucleotides, the CDR3 is TGTGCCAGCACTTTTGGGGTAACGGGGGAGCAGTACTTC. Translating gives CASTFGVTGEQYF.

The V call is TRBV6-5, the J call TRBJ1-2; D is perhaps TRBD1 (6 bases). Trimming took off 2 bases at V and 4 bases at J, with 14 bases between the two ends. This CDR3 is 15 amino acids long. The germline gives CDR1 MNHEY, CDR2 SVGAGI. In DNA, the CDR3 is TGTGCCAGCAGTTACGGGGGCAGGGCATTCTATGGCTACACCTTC. As protein: CASSYGGRAFYGYTF.

The chain is built from TRBV10-3 and TRBJ1-5; D perhaps matches TRBD1 (5 bases). Germline assignment: CDR1 ENHRY and CDR2 SYGVKD. V dropped 3 bases and J dropped 4 bases, with 10 bases sitting between them. The CDR3 length is 14 residues. This CDR3 reads CAISDARGNQPQHF. The CDR3 coding sequence is TGTGCCATCAGTGACGCCCGGGGGAATCAGCCCCAGCATTTT.

The CDR3 loop reads CASSLGGFLGEDEKLFF. The CDR3 DNA is TGTGCCAGCAGCTTAGGGGGATTTTTAGGGGAAGATGAAAAACTGTTTTTT. This chain joins TRBV7-2 and TRBJ1-4; tentative D call: TRBD1 (5 bases). The CDR3 extends over 17 amino acids. V was trimmed by 1 base and J by 6 bases, leaving 18 bases between them. Per germline, CDR1 SGHTA and CDR2 FQGNSA.

This chain connects TRBV9 to TRBJ1-2; 10 positions match TRBD1. Germline V gene data show CDR1 as SGDLS and CDR2 as YYNGEE. CDR3 length equals 17 residues. Trimming at V came to 0 bases and at J to 5 bases, leaving 10 bases not matched to a gene. The CDR3 DNA reads as TGTGCCAGCAGCGTAGCTGAGGGACAGGGGAATAAGTATGGCTACACCTTC. Translated, it gives CASSVAEGQGNKYGYTF.

The chain recombines TRBV11-3 with TRBJ2-1; TRBD1 aligns across 12 bases. CDR3 length equals 15 residues. V was pared by 3 bases and J by 10 bases, with 7 bases of the junction left unmatched. Germline CDR1 SGHNT, CDR2 YENEEA. CDR3 sequence: CASSLGTGGHGEQFF. CDR3 DNA sequence: TGTGCCAGCAGCTTGGGGACAGGGGGCCATGGGGAGCAGTTCTTC.

The CDR3 DNA is TGCGCCAGCTTCGGGTGGAATACGCAGTATTTT. Translated, it gives CASFGWNTQYF. V usage is TRBV5-1 and J usage is TRBJ2-3; D gene ambiguous. The CDR3 spans 11 residues. The germline gives CDR1 SGHRS, CDR2 YFSETQ. The V end was cut by 7 bases, the J end by 7 bases, with 10 bases between.

The chain recombines TRBV5-5 with TRBJ2-7; D gene uncertain. The V and J ends lost 9 bases and 0 bases respectively, with 16 bases between them. The CDR3 length is 14 residues. The germline V gene encodes CDR1 SGHKS and CDR2 YYEKEE (reference sequence). This CDR3 is CATQSWAGSYEQYF. DNA of the CDR3: TGTGCCACTCAGAGCTGGGCTGGCTCCTACGAGCAGTACTTC.

The rearrangement uses TRBV9 and TRBJ1-5; 12 bases are shared with TRBD1. The length of the CDR3 is 15 residues. CDR1 is SGDLS, CDR2 YYNGEE, per germline. V shed 4 bases and J 7 bases; nucleotides not matched to a gene: 6. The CDR3 loop is CASSTGTGGAQPQHF. DNA for the CDR3: TGTGCCAGCAGCACCGGGACAGGGGGCGCGCAGCCCCAGCATTTT.

The gene calls are TRBV7-2 and TRBJ2-2; possible D gene TRBD2, 5 bases. The CDR3 spans 13 residues. Germline V gives CDR1 SGHTA, CDR2 FQGNSA. Trimming cost V 6 bases and J 4 bases, with 9 bases left between them. CDR3: CASRRESTGELFF. CDR3 in DNA: TGTGCCAGCAGGAGGGAGAGCACCGGGGAGCTGTTTTTT.

The CDR3 coding sequence is TGTGCCAGCAGTTACCTCTACGAGCAGTACTTC. Translating gives CASSYLYEQYF. The chain uses TRBV6-5 and TRBJ2-7; D is unresolved. Germline CDR1 MNHEY, CDR2 SVGAGI. V was pared by 2 bases and J by 3 bases, with 2 bases between. This CDR3 contains 11 residues.

This chain uses TRBV9 with TRBJ2-1; 8 bases map to TRBD2. The V segment lost 3 bases and the J segment 2 bases; nucleotides outside the gene matches: 7. Looked up from germline, CDR1 is SGDLS and CDR2 is YYNGEE. The CDR3 is made up of 16 amino acids. CDR3 DNA: TGTGCCAGCAGCGCTGGAGCGGGGGACACCTACAATGAGCAGTTCTTC. Protein: CASSAGAGDTYNEQFF.

The genes are TRBV7-8 and TRBJ1-6, with D uncertain. V was clipped by 5 bases and J by 7 bases, with 15 bases between them. This CDR3 spans 15 amino acids. Per the germline V gene, CDR1 is SGHVS and CDR2 is FQNEAQ. The CDR3 DNA reads TGTGCCAGCAGCCGTCAGGCGCAGTCGAATTCACCCCTCCACTTT. Its protein product is CASSRQAQSNSPLHF.

The rearrangement joins TRBV5-1 to TRBJ2-5, with 8 bases aligning to TRBD2. V lost 1 base, J lost 1 base, and 3 bases stayed unmatched. Germline V gene lookup returns CDR1 SGHRS and CDR2 YFSETQ. The length of the CDR3 is 15 residues. The CDR3, as DNA: TGCGCCAGCAGCTTGCTTAGCGGGGCCCAAGAGACCCAGTACTTC. Its translation is CASSLLSGAQETQYF. Looking up the rest from reference TRBV5-1 and TRBJ2-5 gives the full variable domain: KAGVTQTPRYLIKTRGQQVTLSCSPISGHRSVSWYQQTPGQGLQFLFEYFSETQRNKGNFPGRFSGRQFSNSRSEMNVSTLELGDSALYLCASSLLSGAQETQYFGPGTRLLVL.

This clone was recorded only once. The V gene is TRBV5-4, the J gene TRBJ2-7; a weak D match, TRBD2 (5 bases). Deletions cut 2 bases from V and 0 bases from J, with 9 bases between. The CDR3 has 14 amino acids. Germline V gene data show CDR1 as SGHNT and CDR2 as YYREEE (reference sequence). In DNA form, the CDR3 reads TGTGCCAGCAGCTTCAGCCGGGGCTCCTACGAGCAGTACTTC. Residues: CASSFSRGSYEQYF.

This clone was found many times. This chain connects TRBV19 to TRBJ1-2; TRBD1 matches at 8 bases. Germline CDR1 and CDR2: LNHDA and SQIVND (reference sequence). V shed 9 bases and J 5 bases; nucleotides not matched to a gene: 8. The length of the CDR3 is 13 residues. CDR3 sequence reads: CASRQGIRYGYTF. As DNA, the CDR3 is TGTGCCAGCCGACAGGGGATAAGGTATGGCTACACCTTC.

This rearrangement joins TRBV30 to TRBJ2-7, with TRBD1 identical over 7 bases. The germline gives CDR1 GTSNPN, CDR2 SVGIG (reference sequence). The CDR3 consists of 14 residues. V gave up 8 bases and J gave up 0 bases; unmatched junction bases: 10. The CDR3 nucleotides are TGTGCCATGGTGACAGGGCTTAGCTCCTACGAGCAGTACTTC. Protein sequence: CAMVTGLSSYEQYF. Full variable domain (outside the CDR3, taken from reference TRBV30 and TRBJ2-7): SQTIHQWPATLVQPVGSPLSLECTVEGTSNPNLYWYRQAAGRGLQLLFYSVGIGQISSEVPQNLSASRPQDRQFILSSKKLLLSDSGFYLCAMVTGLSSYEQYFGPGTRLTVT.

This clone was seen a handful of times. The chain links TRBV4-2 to TRBJ1-2; D possibly corresponds to TRBD1 (5 bases). The germline gives CDR1 LGHNA, CDR2 YNFKEQ. The CDR3 totals 13 residues. Trimming left V 5 bases short and J 8 bases short, with 15 bases between. This chain's CDR3 is CASSSGGLRGYTF. CDR3 coding DNA: TGTGCCAGCAGCTCTGGGGGGTTACGGGGCTACACCTTC.